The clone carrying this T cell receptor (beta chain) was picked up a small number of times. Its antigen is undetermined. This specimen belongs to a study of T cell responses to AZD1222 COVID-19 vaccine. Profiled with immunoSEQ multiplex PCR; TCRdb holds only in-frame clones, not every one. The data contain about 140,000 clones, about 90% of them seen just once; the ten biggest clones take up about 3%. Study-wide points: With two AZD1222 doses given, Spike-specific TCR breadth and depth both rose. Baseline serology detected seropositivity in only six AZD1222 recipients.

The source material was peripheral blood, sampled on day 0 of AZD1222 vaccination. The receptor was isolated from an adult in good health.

The CDR3 loop is CASSPSRSAPSYEQYF. The CDR3 DNA sequence: TGTGCCAGCAGCCCTAGCAGGTCTGCTCCTTCCTACGAGCAGTACTTC. The V and J genes are TRBV7-9 and TRBJ2-7, with D possibly being TRBD2 (5 bases). Germline loops: CDR1 SEHNR, CDR2 FQNEAQ (reference sequence). V was shortened by 5 bases and J by 1 base, with 18 bases between the two germline ends. This CDR3 has 16 amino acids.